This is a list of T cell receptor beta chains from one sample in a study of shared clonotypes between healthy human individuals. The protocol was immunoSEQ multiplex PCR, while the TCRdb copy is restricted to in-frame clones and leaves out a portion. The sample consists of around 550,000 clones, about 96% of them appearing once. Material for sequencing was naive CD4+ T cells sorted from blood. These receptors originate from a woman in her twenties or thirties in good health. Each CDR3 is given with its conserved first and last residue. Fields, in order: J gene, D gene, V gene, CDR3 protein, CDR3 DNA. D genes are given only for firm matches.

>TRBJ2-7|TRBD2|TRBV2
CASSEAGIGTTLEVQYF
TGTGCCAGCAGTGAAGCCGGTATTGGGACTACCCTTGAAGTGCAGTACTTC
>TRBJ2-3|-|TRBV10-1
CASSASLGTDTQYF
TGCGCCAGCAGTGCCTCGTTGGGCACAGATACGCAGTATTTT
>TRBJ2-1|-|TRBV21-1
CASRRQIRTSGRPISNEQFF
TGTGCCAGCAGACGACAAATTCGGACTAGCGGGAGGCCGATCTCTAATGAGCAGTTCTTC
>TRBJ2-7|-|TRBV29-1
CSAGRSYEQYF
TGCAGCGCCGGGAGATCCTACGAGCAGTACTTC
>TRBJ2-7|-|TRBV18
CASSPGGGSSYEQYF
TGTGCCAGCTCACCCGGCGGAGGGAGCTCCTACGAGCAGTACTTC
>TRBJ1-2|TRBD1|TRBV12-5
CASGLVPGTEEGYTF
TGTGCTAGTGGTTTGGTACCTGGGACAGAGGAGGGCTACACCTTC
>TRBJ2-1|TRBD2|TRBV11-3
CASSLASGSGDEQFF
TGTGCCAGCAGCTTAGCTAGCGGGAGCGGTGATGAGCAGTTCTTC
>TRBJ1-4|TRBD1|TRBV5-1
CASSPQGASEKLFF
TGCGCCAGCAGCCCGCAGGGGGCGAGTGAAAAACTGTTTTTT
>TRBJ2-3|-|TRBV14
CASSHRDLTDTQYF
TGTGCCAGCAGCCACCGGGACCTTACAGATACGCAGTATTTT
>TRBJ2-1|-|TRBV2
CASKFGGPGVDEQFF
TGTGCCAGCAAATTCGGCGGGCCGGGAGTGGATGAGCAGTTCTTC
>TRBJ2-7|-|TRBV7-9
CAVGGVSYEQYF
TGTGCCGTCGGGGGTGTCTCCTACGAGCAGTACTTC
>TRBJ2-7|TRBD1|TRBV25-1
CASSEQGVFYEQYF
TGTGCCAGCAGTGAACAGGGGGTATTCTACGAGCAGTACTTC
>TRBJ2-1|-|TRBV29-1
CSVGPELLREQFF
TGCAGCGTTGGTCCGGAATTACTACGGGAGCAGTTCTTC
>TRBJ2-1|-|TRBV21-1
CASSKTSGNPYNEQFF
TGTGCCAGCAGCAAGACTAGCGGGAATCCCTACAATGAGCAGTTCTTC
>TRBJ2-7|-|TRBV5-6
CASSLYSHGRSYEQYF
TGTGCCAGCAGCTTATATTCCCACGGCCGCTCCTACGAGCAGTACTTC
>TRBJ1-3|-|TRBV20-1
CSARVGPTIYF
TGCAGTGCTAGAGTGGGTCCCACCATATATTTT